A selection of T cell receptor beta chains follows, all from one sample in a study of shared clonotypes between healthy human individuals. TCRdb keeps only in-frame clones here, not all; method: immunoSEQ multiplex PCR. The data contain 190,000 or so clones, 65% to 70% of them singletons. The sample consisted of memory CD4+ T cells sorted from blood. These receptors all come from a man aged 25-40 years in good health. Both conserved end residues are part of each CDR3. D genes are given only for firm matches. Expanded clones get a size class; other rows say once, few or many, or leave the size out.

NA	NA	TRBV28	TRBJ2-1	CASSFGYANEQFF	TGTGCCAGCAGTTTTGGTTACGCCAATGAGCAGTTCTTC
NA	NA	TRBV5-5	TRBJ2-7	CASSPNVLPRPEYEQYF	TGTGCCAGCAGCCCCAACGTGCTCCCGAGGCCAGAGTACGAGCAGTACTTC
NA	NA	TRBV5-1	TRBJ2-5	CASSLNDFLGTQYF	TGCGCCAGTTCTTTGAATGACTTCCTTGGGACCCAGTACTTC
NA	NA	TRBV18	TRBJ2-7	CASSPGGDLSYEQYF	TGTGCCAGCTCACCTGGAGGGGATTTGAGCTACGAGCAGTACTTC
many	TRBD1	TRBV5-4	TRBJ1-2	CASSFDRGYGYTF	TGTGCCAGCAGCTTCGACAGGGGTTACGGCTACACCTTC
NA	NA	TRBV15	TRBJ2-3	CATSRIDTQYF	TGTGCCACCAGCAGGATAGATACGCAGTATTTT
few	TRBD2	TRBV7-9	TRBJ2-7	CASSSLERGSSYEQYF	TGTGCCAGCAGCTCCCTAGAGCGGGGGAGCTCCTACGAGCAGTACTTC
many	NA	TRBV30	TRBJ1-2	CAWTPDSTNYGYTF	TGTGCCTGGACCCCCGACAGCACTAACTATGGCTACACCTTC
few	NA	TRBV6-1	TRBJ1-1	CASGLMNTEAFF	TGTGCCAGCGGGTTGATGAACACTGAAGCTTTCTTT
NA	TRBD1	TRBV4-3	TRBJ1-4	CASSHGTGGIEKLFF	TGCGCCAGCAGCCACGGGACAGGGGGCATTGAAAAACTGTTTTTT
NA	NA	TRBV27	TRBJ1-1	CASSDIMNTEAFF	TGTGCCAGCAGCGATATCATGAACACTGAAGCTTTCTTT
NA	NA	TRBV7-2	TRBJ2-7	CASSYTPHSATYEQYF	TGTGCCAGCAGTTATACCCCCCATAGCGCTACCTACGAGCAGTACTTC
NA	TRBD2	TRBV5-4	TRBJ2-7	CASSLTSGATYEQYF	TGTGCCAGCAGCTTAACTAGCGGGGCCACCTACGAGCAGTACTTC
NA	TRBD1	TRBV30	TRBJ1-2	CAWSVVKDRGLRSGYTF	TGTGCCTGGAGTGTAGTGAAGGACAGGGGTTTGCGGAGCGGCTACACCTTC
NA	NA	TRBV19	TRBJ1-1	CASRDRPNTEAFF	TGTGCCAGTAGAGACAGACCGAACACTGAAGCTTTCTTT
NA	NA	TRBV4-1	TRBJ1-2	CASSLGTLGGPDIYGYTF	TGCGCCAGCAGCCTCGGGACACTTGGGGGTCCCGACATTTATGGCTACACCTTC